This T cell receptor (beta chain) stems from a study of T cells in localized non-small cell lung cancer. Comments on this clone: Its antigen is unidentified.

V lost 7 bases and J lost 5; bases outside the gene matches: 7. This CDR3 region has 13 residues. Per the germline V gene, CDR1 is SNHLY and CDR2 is FYNNEI. Overall study results and limits: Appearance in adjacent lung was seen for a median 57 of the top 100 tumor clones. Adjacent uninvolved lung tissue had the highest T cell clonality, exceeding tumor.

Clones were sequenced by immunoSEQ multiplex PCR, and TCRdb holds only the in-frame ones, with some missing. Among around 35,000 clones listed, roughly 93% were seen once. The chain has TRBV2 and TRBJ2-7, with 8 nucleotides matching TRBD1. The input for sequencing was peripheral blood, taken before any cancer treatment. The TCR originated in a female donor aged 60 or older with stage I lung adenocarcinoma. CDR3 loop: CASTWDRPNEQYF. CDR3 nucleotide sequence: TGTGCCAGCACCTGGGACAGGCCCAACGAGCAGTACTTC.